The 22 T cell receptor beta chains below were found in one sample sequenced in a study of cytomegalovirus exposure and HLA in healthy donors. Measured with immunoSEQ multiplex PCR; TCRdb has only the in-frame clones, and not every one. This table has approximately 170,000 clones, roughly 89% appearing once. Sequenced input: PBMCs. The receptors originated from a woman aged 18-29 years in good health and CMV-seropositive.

CDR3 bases: TGTGCCAGCTCACCACCGCCAGCGGGCACCGGGGAGCTGTTTTTT. It is translated as CASSPPPAGTGELFF. The rearrangement links TRBV18 to TRBJ2-2, with D possibly being TRBD2 (6 bases). V was cut by 0 bases and J by 4 bases, with 9 bases left in between. CDR3 length: 15 residues. The germline gives CDR1 KGHSH, CDR2 LQKENI. The variable domain in full, completed from reference TRBV18 and TRBJ2-2, reads NAGVMQNPRHLVRRRGQEARLRCSPMKGHSHVYWYRQLPEEGLKFMVYLQKENIIDESGMPKERFSAEFPKEGPSILRIQQVVRGDSAAYFCASSPPPAGTGELFFGEGSRLTVL.

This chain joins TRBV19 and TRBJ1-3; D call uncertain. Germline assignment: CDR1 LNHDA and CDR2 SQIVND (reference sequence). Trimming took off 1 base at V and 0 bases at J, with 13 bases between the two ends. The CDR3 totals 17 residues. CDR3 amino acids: CASSIAPAGSSGNTIYF. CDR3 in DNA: TGTGCCAGTAGTATAGCACCAGCCGGGAGCTCTGGAAACACCATATATTTT.

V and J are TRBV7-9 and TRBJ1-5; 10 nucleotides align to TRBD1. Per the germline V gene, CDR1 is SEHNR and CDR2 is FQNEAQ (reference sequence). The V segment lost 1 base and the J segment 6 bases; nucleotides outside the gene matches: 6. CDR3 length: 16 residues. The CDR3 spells CASSLGDRGRSQPQHF. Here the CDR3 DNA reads TGTGCCAGCAGCTTAGGGGACAGGGGACGAAGTCAGCCCCAGCATTTT. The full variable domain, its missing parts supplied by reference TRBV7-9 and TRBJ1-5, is DTGVSQNPRHKITKRGQNVTFRCDPISEHNRLYWYRQTLGQGPEFLTYFQNEAQLEKSRLLSDRFSAERPKGSFSTLEIQRTEQGDSAMYLCASSLGDRGRSQPQHFGDGTRLSIL.

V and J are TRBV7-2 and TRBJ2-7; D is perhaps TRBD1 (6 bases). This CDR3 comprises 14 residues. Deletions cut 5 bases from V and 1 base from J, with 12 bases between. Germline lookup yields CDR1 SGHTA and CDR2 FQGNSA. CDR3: CASSRTETSYEQYF. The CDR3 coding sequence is TGTGCCAGCAGCCGGACAGAAACATCCTACGAGCAGTACTTC.

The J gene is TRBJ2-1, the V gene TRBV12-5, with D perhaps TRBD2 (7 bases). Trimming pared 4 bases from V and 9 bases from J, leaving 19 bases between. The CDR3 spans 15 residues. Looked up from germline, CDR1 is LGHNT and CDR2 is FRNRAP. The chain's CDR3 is CASGSGGHTYGEQFF. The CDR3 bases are TGTGCTAGTGGTTCGGGGGGCCACACCTATGGTGAGCAGTTCTTC.

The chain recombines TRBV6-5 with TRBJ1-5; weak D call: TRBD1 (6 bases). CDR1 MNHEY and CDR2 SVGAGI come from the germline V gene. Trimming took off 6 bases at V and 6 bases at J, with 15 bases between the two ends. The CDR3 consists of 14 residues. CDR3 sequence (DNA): TGTGCCAGCAGGGGAGGGGGTGTCGGTCAGCCCCAGCATTTT. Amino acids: CASRGGGVGQPQHF.

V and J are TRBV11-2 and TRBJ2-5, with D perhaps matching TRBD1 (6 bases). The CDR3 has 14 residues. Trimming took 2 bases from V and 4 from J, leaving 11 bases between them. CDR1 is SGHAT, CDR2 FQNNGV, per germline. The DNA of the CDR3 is TGTGCCAGCAGCTTAATGGTAGGGGGAGAGACCCAGTACTTC. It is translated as CASSLMVGGETQYF.

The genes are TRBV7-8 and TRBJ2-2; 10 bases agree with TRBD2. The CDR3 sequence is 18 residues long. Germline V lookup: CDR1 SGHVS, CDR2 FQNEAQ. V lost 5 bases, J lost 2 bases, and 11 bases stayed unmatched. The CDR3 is CASSPSPSSGGNTGELFF. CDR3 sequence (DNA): TGTGCCAGCAGCCCTAGCCCCTCTAGCGGGGGTAACACCGGGGAGCTGTTTTTT.

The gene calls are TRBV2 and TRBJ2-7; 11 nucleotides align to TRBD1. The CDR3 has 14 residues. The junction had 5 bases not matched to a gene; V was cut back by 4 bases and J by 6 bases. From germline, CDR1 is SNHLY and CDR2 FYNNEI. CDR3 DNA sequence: TGTGCCAGCAGTGTTGGACAGGGGGCTGGCGAGCAGTACTTC. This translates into CASSVGQGAGEQYF.

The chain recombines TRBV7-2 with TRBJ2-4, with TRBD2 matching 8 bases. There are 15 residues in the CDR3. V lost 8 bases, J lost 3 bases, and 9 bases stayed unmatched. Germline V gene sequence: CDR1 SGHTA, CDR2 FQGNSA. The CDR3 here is CASGRGGSDKNIQYF. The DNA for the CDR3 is TGTGCCAGCGGCCGGGGGGGGAGTGACAAAAACATTCAGTACTTC.

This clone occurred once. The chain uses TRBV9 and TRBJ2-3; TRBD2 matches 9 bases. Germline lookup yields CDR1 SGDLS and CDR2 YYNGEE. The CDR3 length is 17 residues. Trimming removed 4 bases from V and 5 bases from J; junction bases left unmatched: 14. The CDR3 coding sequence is TGTGCCAGCAGCCTTCATGTAGCGGGAGCGGGGCAAGATACGCAGTATTTT. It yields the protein CASSLHVAGAGQDTQYF.

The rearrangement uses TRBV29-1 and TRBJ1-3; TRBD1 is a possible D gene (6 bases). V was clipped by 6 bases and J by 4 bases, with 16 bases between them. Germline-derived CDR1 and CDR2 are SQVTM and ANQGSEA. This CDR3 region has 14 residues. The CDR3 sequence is CSVWTVEDGNTIYF. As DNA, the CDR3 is TGCAGCGTCTGGACAGTCGAGGACGGAAACACCATATATTTT.

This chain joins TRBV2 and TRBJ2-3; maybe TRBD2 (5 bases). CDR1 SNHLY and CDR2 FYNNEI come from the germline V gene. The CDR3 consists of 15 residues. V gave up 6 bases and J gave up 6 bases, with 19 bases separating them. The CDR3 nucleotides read TGTGCCAGCAGCACCGGGAACTCACGCGGGGATACGCAGTATTTT. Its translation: CASSTGNSRGDTQYF.

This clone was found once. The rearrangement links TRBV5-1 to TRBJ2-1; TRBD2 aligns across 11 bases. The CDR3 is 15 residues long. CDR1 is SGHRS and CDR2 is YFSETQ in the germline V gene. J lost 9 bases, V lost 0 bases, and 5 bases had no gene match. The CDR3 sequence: CASSLELAGASEQFF. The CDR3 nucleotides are TGCGCCAGCAGCTTGGAACTAGCGGGAGCGAGTGAGCAGTTCTTC.

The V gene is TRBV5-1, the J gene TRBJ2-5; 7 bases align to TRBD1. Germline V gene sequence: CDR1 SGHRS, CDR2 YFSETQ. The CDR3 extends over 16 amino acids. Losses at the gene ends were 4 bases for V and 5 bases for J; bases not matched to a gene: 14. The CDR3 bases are TGCGCCAGCAGCGGTCCCGGGACAGTTTTAAGGGAGACCCAGTACTTC. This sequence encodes CASSGPGTVLRETQYF.

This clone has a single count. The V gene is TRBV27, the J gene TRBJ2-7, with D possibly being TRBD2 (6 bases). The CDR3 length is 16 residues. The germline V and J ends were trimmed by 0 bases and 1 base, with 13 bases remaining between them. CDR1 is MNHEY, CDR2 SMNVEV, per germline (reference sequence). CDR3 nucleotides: TGTGCCAGCAGTTTATCTATCCGGGAGATGTCCTACGAGCAGTACTTC. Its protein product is CASSLSIREMSYEQYF.

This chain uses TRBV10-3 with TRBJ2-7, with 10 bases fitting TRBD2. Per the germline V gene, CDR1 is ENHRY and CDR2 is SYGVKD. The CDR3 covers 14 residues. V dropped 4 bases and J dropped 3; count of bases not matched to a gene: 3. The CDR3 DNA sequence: TGTGCCATCAGTGGGACTAGCGGTAACTACGAGCAGTACTTC. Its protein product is CAISGTSGNYEQYF.

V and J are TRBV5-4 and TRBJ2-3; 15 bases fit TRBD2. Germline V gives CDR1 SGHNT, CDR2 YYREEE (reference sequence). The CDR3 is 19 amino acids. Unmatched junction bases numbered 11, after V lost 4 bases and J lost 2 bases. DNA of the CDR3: TGTGCCAGCAGCCTGGAGGGGACTAGCGGGGGGAGCTACACAGATACGCAGTATTTT. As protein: CASSLEGTSGGSYTDTQYF.

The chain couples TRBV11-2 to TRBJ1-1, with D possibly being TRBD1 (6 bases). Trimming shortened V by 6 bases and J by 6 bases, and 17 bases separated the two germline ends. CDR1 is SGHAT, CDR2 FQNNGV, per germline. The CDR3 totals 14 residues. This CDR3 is CASRQDRRDPEAFF. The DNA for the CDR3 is TGTGCCAGCAGACAAGACAGGAGAGACCCTGAAGCTTTCTTT. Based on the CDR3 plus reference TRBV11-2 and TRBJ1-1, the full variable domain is EAGVAQSPRYKIIEKRQSVAFWCNPISGHATLYWYQQILGQGPKLLIQFQNNGVVDDSQLPKDRFSAERLKGVDSTLKIQPAKLEDSAVYLCASRQDRRDPEAFFGQGTRLTVV.

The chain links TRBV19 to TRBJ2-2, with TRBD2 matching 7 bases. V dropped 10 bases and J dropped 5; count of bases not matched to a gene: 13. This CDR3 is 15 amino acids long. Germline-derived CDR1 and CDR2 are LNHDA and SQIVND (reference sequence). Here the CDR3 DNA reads TGTGCCACCAACGGCGGGGGTTGGGGGACCGGGGAGCTGTTTTTT. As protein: CATNGGGWGTGELFF.

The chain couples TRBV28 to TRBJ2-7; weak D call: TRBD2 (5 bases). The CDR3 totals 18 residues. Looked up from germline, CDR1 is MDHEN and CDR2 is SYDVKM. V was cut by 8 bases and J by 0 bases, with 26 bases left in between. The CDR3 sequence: CASPPGIHSLSDSYEQYF. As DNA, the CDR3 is TGTGCCAGCCCCCCGGGGATTCACTCGCTCTCCGACTCCTACGAGCAGTACTTC.

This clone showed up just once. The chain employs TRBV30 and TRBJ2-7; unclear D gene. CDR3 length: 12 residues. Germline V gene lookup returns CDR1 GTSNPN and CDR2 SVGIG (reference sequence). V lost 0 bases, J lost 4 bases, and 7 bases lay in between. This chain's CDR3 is CAWSVSMYEQYF. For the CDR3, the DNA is TGTGCCTGGAGTGTTAGCATGTACGAGCAGTACTTC.